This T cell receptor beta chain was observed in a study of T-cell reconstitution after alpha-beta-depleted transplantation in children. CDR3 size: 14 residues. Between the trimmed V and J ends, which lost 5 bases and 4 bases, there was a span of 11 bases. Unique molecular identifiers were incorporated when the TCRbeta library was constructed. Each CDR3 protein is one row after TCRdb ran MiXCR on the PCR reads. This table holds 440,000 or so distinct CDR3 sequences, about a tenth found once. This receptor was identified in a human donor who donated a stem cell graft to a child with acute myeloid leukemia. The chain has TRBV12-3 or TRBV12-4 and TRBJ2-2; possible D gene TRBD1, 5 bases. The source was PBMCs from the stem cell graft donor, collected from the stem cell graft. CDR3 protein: CASSIRGGTGELFF. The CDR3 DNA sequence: TGTGCCAGCAGTATTAGGGGCGGCACCGGGGAGCTGTTTTTT.